This TCR beta chain was obtained from a study of metastatic and nonmetastatic thyroid tumors. With MiXCR, TCRdb reprocessed the PCR reads. The sample contains roughly 12,000 clones, 35% to 45% of which appear only once. The entire patient cohort was treatment-naive prior to thyroid surgery. This clone has only a few counts. V lost 0 bases and J 6 bases, leaving 14 bases between the germline ends. CDR1 and CDR2 from the germline V gene are KGHDR and SFDVKD. CDR3 length: 16 amino acids. This TCR was sampled from a female donor with papillary thyroid cancer or a benign thyroid nodule (not recorded which). Some clones in this sample may be carry-over from other donors' samples. Sequenced: tumor tissue. The V and J genes are TRBV24-1 and TRBJ2-1; tentatively, D is TRBD1 (6 bases). Here the CDR3 reads CATSDLLQGNPNEQFF. CDR3 in DNA: TGTGCCACCAGTGATTTGCTTCAGGGGAACCCCAATGAGCAGTTCTTC.